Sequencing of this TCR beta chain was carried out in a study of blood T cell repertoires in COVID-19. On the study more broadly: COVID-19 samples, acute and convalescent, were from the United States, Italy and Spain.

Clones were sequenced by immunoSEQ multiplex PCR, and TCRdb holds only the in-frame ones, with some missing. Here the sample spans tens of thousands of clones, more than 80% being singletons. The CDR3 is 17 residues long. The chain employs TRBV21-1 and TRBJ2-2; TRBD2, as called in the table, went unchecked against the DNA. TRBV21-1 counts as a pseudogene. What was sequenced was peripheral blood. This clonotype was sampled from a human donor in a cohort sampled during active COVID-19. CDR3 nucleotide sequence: TGTGCCAGCAGCTGGCCCCCTAGCGGGGTAAGTGGCGGGGAGCTGTTTTTT. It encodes CASSWPPSGVSGGELFF.